This record looks at one T cell receptor beta chain sequence and its context. Germline CDR1 SNHLY, CDR2 FYNNEI. Germline trimming cut 3 bases from V and 8 bases from J; bases unmatched to any gene: 12. This CDR3 region has 17 residues. The data originate from a study of T cell changes during pregnancy in multiple sclerosis. Assay used: immunoSEQ multiplex PCR; TCRdb lists only in-frame clones, some missing. The sample consists of roughly 100,000 clones, around 91% of them appearing once. The chain carries TRBV2 and TRBJ1-4, with 10 nucleotides matching TRBD1. Sequenced material: peripheral blood, taken after pregnancy. This sequence originates from a female donor with multiple sclerosis, enrolled in a pregnancy study. The CDR3 here is CASSEYGRQGAGEKLFF. The CDR3 DNA is TGTGCCAGCAGTGAGTACGGCAGACAGGGGGCAGGAGAAAAACTGTTTTTT. The full variable domain, with the rest looked up from reference TRBV2 and TRBJ1-4, is EPEVTQTPSHQVTQMGQEVILRCVPISNHLYFYWYRQILGQKVEFLVSFYNNEISEKSEIFDDQFSVERPDGSNFTLKIRSTKLEDSAMYFCASSEYGRQGAGEKLFFGSGTQLSVL.